This T cell receptor (beta chain) was obtained from a study of blood T cell repertoires in COVID-19. Study overall: The study drew acute and convalescent COVID-19 samples from the United States, Italy and Spain. In each case, the material was cDNA or gDNA derived from T cells, B-cell-depleted T cells, or PBMCs.

The V and J ends lost 3 bases and 7 bases respectively, with 13 bases between them. This CDR3 has 14 residues. Germline loops: CDR1 LNHDA, CDR2 SQIVND (reference sequence). Authors' methods: Reference gene primer amplification yielded estimated nucleated cell counts. Assay: immunoSEQ multiplex PCR; the TCRdb copy retains only in-frame clones and omits some. For V, J and clone size, that table is used; D and trimming come from the DNA. In the table there are approximately 92,000 clones, around 81% of which are singletons. The V and J genes are TRBV19 and TRBJ1-5, with D possibly being TRBD1 (5 bases). This TCR was recovered from a man over 45 with acute or convalescent COVID-19. Sequencing was performed on peripheral blood. In DNA form, the CDR3 reads TGTGCCAGTAGTATCCGTCAGGGTATGCAGCCCCAGCATTTT. It encodes CASSIRQGMQPQHF.